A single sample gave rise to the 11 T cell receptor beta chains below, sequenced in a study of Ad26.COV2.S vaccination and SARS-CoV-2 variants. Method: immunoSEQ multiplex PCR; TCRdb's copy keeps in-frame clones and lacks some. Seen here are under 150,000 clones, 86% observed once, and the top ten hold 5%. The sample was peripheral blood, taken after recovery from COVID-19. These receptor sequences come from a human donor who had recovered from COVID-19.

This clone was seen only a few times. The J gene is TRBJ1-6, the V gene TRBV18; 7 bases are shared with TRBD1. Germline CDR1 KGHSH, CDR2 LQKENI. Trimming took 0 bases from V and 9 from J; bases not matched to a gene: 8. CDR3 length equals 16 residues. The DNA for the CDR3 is TGTGCCAGCTCACCACCCGGACAGGCCGGGGGTTCACCCCTCCACTTT. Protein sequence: CASSPPGQAGGSPLHF.

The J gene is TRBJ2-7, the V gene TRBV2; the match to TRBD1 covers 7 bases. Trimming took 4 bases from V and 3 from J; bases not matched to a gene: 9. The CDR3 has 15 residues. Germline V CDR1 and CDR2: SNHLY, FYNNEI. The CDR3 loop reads CASSVYTGEGYEQYF. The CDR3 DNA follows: TGTGCCAGCAGTGTGTATACAGGGGAAGGCTACGAGCAGTACTTC.

The CDR3 DNA follows: TGTGCCCGGGGAAAGGGCTCTGGAAACACCATATATTTT. Protein sequence: CARGKGSGNTIYF. This chain uses TRBV30 with TRBJ1-3; D gene unclear. The CDR3 runs 13 residues. The germline CDR1 and CDR2 sequences are GTSNPN and SVGIG (reference sequence). V lost 8 bases to trimming and J lost 0 bases, with 11 bases between them.

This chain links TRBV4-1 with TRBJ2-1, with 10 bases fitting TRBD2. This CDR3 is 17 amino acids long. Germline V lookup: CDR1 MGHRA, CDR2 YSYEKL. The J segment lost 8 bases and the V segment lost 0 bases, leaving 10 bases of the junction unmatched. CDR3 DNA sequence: TGCGCCAGCAGCCAAGAGGACCCTAGCGGGGGTCCTTATGAGCAGTTCTTC. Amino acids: CASSQEDPSGGPYEQFF.

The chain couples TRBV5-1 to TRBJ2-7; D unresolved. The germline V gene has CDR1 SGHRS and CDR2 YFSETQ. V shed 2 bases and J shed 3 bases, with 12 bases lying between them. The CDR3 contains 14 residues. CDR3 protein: CASSFPPISYEQYF. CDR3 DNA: TGCGCCAGCAGCTTCCCCCCGATCAGCTACGAGCAGTACTTC.

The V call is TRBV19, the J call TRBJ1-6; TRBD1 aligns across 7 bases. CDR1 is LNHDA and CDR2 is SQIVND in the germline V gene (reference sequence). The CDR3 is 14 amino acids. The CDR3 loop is CACGGGQLNSPLHF. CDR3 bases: TGTGCTTGCGGGGGGGGACAGCTGAATTCACCCCTCCACTTT.

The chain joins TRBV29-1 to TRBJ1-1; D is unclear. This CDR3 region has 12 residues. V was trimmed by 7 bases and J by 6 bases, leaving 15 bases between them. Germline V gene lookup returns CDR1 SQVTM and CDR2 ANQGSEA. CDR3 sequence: CSARTSESEAFF. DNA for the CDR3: TGCAGCGCCCGGACGTCGGAGTCTGAAGCTTTCTTT.

The CDR3 nucleotides are TGTGCCTGGAGCAGGGAAGTTAATACTGAAGCTTTCTTT. The encoded protein is CAWSREVNTEAFF. The chain uses TRBV30 and TRBJ1-1, with D perhaps TRBD1 (5 bases). In germline, CDR1 is GTSNPN, CDR2 SVGIG (reference sequence). The CDR3 has 13 amino acids. V lost 3 bases and J 5 bases, leaving 13 bases between the germline ends.

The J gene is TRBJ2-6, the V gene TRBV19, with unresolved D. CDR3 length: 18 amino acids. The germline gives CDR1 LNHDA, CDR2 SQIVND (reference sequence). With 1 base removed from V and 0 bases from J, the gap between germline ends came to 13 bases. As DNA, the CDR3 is TGTGCCAGTAGTATAGGCTGGAGACAATCCTCTGGGGCCAACGTCCTGACTTTC. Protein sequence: CASSIGWRQSSGANVLTF.

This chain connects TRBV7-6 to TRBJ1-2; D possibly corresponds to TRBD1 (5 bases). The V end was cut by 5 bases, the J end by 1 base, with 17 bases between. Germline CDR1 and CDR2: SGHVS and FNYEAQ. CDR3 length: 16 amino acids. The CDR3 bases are TGTGCCAGCAGCCAAAACAGTGGGGGGTTTAACTATGGCTACACCTTC. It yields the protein CASSQNSGGFNYGYTF.

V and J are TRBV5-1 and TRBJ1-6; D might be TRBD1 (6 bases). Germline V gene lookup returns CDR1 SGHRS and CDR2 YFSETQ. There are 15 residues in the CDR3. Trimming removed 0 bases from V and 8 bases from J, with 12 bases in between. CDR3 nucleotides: TGCGCCAGCAGCTTGGTACAGGGCGGGGATTCACCCCTCCACTTT. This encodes CASSLVQGGDSPLHF. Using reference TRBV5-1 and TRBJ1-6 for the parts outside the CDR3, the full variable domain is KAGVTQTPRYLIKTRGQQVTLSCSPISGHRSVSWYQQTPGQGLQFLFEYFSETQRNKGNFPGRFSGRQFSNSRSEMNVSTLELGDSALYLCASSLVQGGDSPLHFGNGTRLTVT.